The entry that follows covers one T cell receptor beta chain sequence. Its antigen is unknown. Its ends do not fully match the called genes, so a read error is possible. Co-extraction of RNA and DNA was performed on roughly 17-32 mg of unsorted bulk tissue. Patients were treatment-naive with chronic HBV infection. The input was 450 to 500 ng total RNA; TCR beta cDNA was made from it with a constant-region primer. Three nested multiplex PCR rounds, a slightly modified ARM-PCR method, built the TCR beta libraries. TRBV1-TRBV30 forward primers and a C-beta reverse primer were used in the first two PCR rounds, which each ran for about 11 cycles. From the multiplex PCR reads, TCRdb called clonotypes with MiXCR, one entry per CDR3 protein. The table lists under 85,000 distinct CDR3 sequences, 60% to 75% of them singletons. The data belong to a study of tumor-infiltrating lymphocytes in primary liver carcinoma. In the study overall: Tissue type made little difference to sample yields of roughly 3.5 to 8 million productive TCRbeta reads. General observations from the study: Among top clones, only about 7-25% appeared in all five tumor regions. Reduced overlap was seen in tumor-adjacent and tumor-blood pairs versus tumor region pairs.

The germline gives CDR1 SGHAT, CDR2 FQNNGV. The CDR3 runs to 18 residues. This sequence originates from a man aged 40-50 years with primary liver carcinoma and hepatitis B virus infection. The chain links TRBV11-2 to TRBJ2-3, with 7 bases identical to TRBD1. The sequenced sample was liver tumor tissue from sampling region 1. Subset specified: tumor region T1, superior pole. CDR3 DNA: TGTGCCAGCAGCGTAGGTCTTTTCACAGGGGTCACCACAGATACCCAGTATTTT. It is translated as CASSVGLFTGVTTDTQYF.